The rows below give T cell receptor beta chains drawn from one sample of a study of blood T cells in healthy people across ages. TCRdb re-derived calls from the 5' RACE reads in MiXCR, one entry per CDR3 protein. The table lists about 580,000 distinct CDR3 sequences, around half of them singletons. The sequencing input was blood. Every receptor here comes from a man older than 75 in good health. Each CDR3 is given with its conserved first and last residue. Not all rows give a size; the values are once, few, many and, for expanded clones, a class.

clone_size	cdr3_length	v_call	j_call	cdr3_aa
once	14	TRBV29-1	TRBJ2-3	CSVDLAGAADTQYF
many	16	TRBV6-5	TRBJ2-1	CASSYLAFSPYNEQFF
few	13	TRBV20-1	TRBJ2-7	CSARDLGFYEQYF
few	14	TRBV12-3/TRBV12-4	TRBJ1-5	CASSPTGSNQPQHF
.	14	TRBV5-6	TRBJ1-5	CASSSRTANPPQHF
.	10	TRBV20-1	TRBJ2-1	CSALDNEQFF
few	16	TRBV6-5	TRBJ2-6	CASSYDRGAGANVLTF
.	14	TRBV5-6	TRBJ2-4	CASSLRQGAIIQYF
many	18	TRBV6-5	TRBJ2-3	CASSYSARGGPSTDTQYF
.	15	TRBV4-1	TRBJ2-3	CASSPSGSPTDTQYF
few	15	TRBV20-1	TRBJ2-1	CSAIAGRRMYNEQFF
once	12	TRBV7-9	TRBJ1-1	CASSLEGGVAFF
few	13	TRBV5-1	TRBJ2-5	CASSWVGEETQYF
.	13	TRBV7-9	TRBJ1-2	CASSQSVLCGYTF
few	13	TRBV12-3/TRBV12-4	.	CASLRGQRYEQYF
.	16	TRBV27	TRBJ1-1	CASSLRADPRRTEAFF
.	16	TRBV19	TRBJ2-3	CASSRGNGKNTDTQYF
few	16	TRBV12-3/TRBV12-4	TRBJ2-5	CASSSGTGGVRETQYF
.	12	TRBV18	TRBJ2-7	CASSTQGDEQYF